The next 8 T cell receptor beta chains were all read from a single sample in a study of human T cells and chemical hapten exposure. Time point denoted: patch test 1, 2 weeks after DPC sensitization. As for treatment: therapeutic diphenylcyclopropenone sensitization with weekly scalp DPC. From the RACE reads, TCRdb called clonotypes with MiXCR, one entry per CDR3 protein. This table holds roughly 380,000 distinct CDR3 sequences, about 4.4% found once. The source was whole blood, collected in connection with sensitization to the hapten diphenylcyclopropenone (DPC). Receptors were obtained from a woman aged 50 to 65 with alopecia areata. Some clones in this sample may be carry-over from other donors' samples.

The chain employs TRBV6-2 or TRBV6-3 and TRBJ2-3; D tentatively fits TRBD1 or TRBD2 (8 bases each). Germline lookup yields CDR1 MNHEY and CDR2 SVGEGT. Trimming shortened V by 7 bases and J by 2 bases, and 31 bases separated the two germline ends. This CDR3 contains 20 residues. The CDR3, as DNA: TGTGCCAGCAAGTGGGCGCAGGGGGCTAGCGGGCCTCTCCCCACAGATACGCAGTATTTT. It codes for CASKWAQGASGPLPTDTQYF.

The J gene is TRBJ2-7, the V gene TRBV12-3 or TRBV12-4; 8 nucleotides align to TRBD1. The CDR3 runs to 13 residues. The junction had 7 bases not matched to a gene; V was cut back by 5 bases and J by 7 bases. The CDR3 sequence: CASSGQGRGEQYF. The CDR3 region has the DNA TGTGCCAGCAGTGGACAGGGCCGGGGGGAGCAGTACTTC.

This clonotype showed up many times. The chain combines TRBV14 with TRBJ1-2; a possible D gene is TRBD1 (5 bases). V was trimmed by 5 bases and J by 1 base, leaving 11 bases between them. Germline CDR1 is SGHDN and CDR2 is FVKESK. CDR3 length: 14 residues. The CDR3 DNA follows: TGTGCCAGCAGCAGGGACGGATTTAACTATGGCTACACCTTC. As protein: CASSRDGFNYGYTF.

The chain has TRBV2 and TRBJ1-5, with TRBD1 as a possible D gene (5 bases). Trimming removed 0 bases at V and 5 bases at J, with 20 bases between. The V gene's germline CDR1 is SNHLY and CDR2 FYNNEI. The CDR3 runs to 18 residues. CDR3 DNA: TGTGCCAGCAGTGAAGCCGGAGCAGTTCCACGGGGGGATCAGCCCCAGCATTTT. Translated: CASSEAGAVPRGDQPQHF.

A few counts support this clonotype. The chain couples TRBV6-1 to TRBJ1-5, with D maybe TRBD1 (6 bases). Trimming removed 7 bases from V and 3 bases from J, with 10 bases in between. The CDR3 has 13 residues. The germline V gene has CDR1 MNHNS and CDR2 SASEGT. For the CDR3, the DNA is TGTGCCAGCAAGAAGGGGGTCAATCAGCCCCAGCATTTT. Translated, it gives CASKKGVNQPQHF.

The rearrangement uses TRBV6-1 and TRBJ1-4; TRBD1 matches at 10 bases. There are 14 residues in the CDR3. The junction had 10 bases not matched to a gene; V was cut back by 8 bases and J by 10 bases. Per germline, CDR1 MNHNS and CDR2 SASEGT. CDR3 sequence (DNA): TGTGCCAGCGGGTTGGGGACAGGGGCCGGAAAACTGTTTTTT. The encoded protein is CASGLGTGAGKLFF.

The chain combines TRBV24-1 with TRBJ2-2; 7 positions agree with TRBD1. Germline trimming cut 9 bases from V and 0 bases from J; bases unmatched to any gene: 6. Germline V gene data show CDR1 as KGHDR and CDR2 as SFDVKD. The CDR3 length is 15 residues. The CDR3 region is CATLSGTANTGELFF. The CDR3 region has the DNA TGTGCCACCCTATCCGGGACAGCGAACACCGGGGAGCTGTTTTTT.

This chain links TRBV9 with TRBJ1-2; D gene unclear. Germline V gene data show CDR1 as SGDLS and CDR2 as YYNGEE. The length of the CDR3 is 13 residues. Trimming stripped 0 bases from V and 8 bases from J, with 11 bases between. Here the CDR3 reads CASSVAGFGGYTF. CDR3 DNA: TGTGCCAGCAGCGTAGCGGGGTTTGGAGGCTACACCTTC. Full variable domain (missing parts from reference TRBV9 and TRBJ1-2): DSGVTQTPKHLITATGQRVTLRCSPRSGDLSVYWYQQSLDQGLQFLIQYYNGEERAKGNILERFSAQQFPDLHSELNLSSLELGDSALYFCASSVAGFGGYTFGSGTRLTVV.